A single sample gave rise to the 30 T cell receptor beta chains below, sequenced in a study of blood T cells in healthy people across ages. Primers used in a second PCR of about 7 to 11 cycles were a sample-barcoded 5' primer and a J-beta primer mix. TCRdb ran MiXCR on the 5' RACE reads and lists one entry per CDR3 protein. Of approximately 810,000 distinct CDR3 sequences detected, around 28% appear once; the ten largest clones hold roughly 17%. Source material: blood. These receptors were collected from a woman older than 75 in good health.

The count of this clonotype is one. The gene calls are TRBV6-2 or TRBV6-3 and TRBJ1-2, with D possibly matching TRBD1 (5 bases). There are 12 residues in the CDR3. Germline V gives CDR1 MNHEY, CDR2 SVGEGT. V dropped 7 bases and J dropped 6 bases, with 12 bases sitting between them. Written as DNA, the CDR3 is TGTGCCAGCAATCAGGGTTGGAATGGCTACACCTTC. It translates to CASNQGWNGYTF.

In this sample, this clonotype turned up many times. The V gene is TRBV6-1, the J gene TRBJ2-5; no definite D call. This CDR3 region has 12 residues. Trimming shortened V by 8 bases and J by 4 bases, and 11 bases separated the two germline ends. Germline V gives CDR1 MNHNS, CDR2 SASEGT. The CDR3 DNA sequence: TGTGCCAGCCTCGCGGCCCGAGAGACCCAGTACTTC. It codes for CASLAARETQYF.

This sequence joins TRBV4-2 and TRBJ2-3; 14 positions agree with TRBD2. CDR3 size: 17 residues. CDR1 is LGHNA, CDR2 YNFKEQ, per germline. V was clipped by 4 bases and J by 6 bases; unmatched bases: 9. The CDR3 sequence: CASSRLVTSGREDTQYF. The CDR3 DNA sequence: TGTGCCAGCAGCCGACTAGTGACTAGCGGGAGGGAGGATACGCAGTATTTT.

This clonotype was seen ten or more times. This chain links TRBV20-1 with TRBJ2-5; D remains unclear. The ends were cut back, 2 bases at V and 2 bases at J, with 9 bases in the middle. This CDR3 is 13 amino acids long. Germline V gene data show CDR1 as DFQATT and CDR2 as SNEGSKA (reference sequence). This CDR3 reads CSARNPNQETQYF. The DNA of the CDR3 is TGCAGTGCTAGAAACCCGAATCAAGAGACCCAGTACTTC.

In its sample, this clonotype was seen many times. The chain is built from TRBV25-1 and TRBJ2-3; the match to TRBD2 covers 8 bases. This CDR3 spans 15 amino acids. Trimming cost V 5 bases and J 2 bases; bases outside gene matches: 6. The germline gives CDR1 MGHDK, CDR2 SYGVNS. For the CDR3, the DNA is TGTGCCAGCAGTCGGGTAGCGGGGTACACAGATACGCAGTATTTT. This translates into CASSRVAGYTDTQYF.

The chain uses TRBV20-1 and TRBJ2-7, with D uncertain. This CDR3 is built from 12 residues. V was cut by 7 bases and J by 1 base, with 11 bases left in between. Per the germline V gene, CDR1 is DFQATT and CDR2 is SNEGSKA (reference sequence). CDR3 sequence: CSVVPSSYEQYF. As DNA, the CDR3 is TGCAGTGTGGTGCCTTCTTCCTACGAGCAGTACTTC.

Remarks on this clonotype: Since a much larger clone is just one base distant, this may be a read error. The chain employs TRBV5-4 and TRBJ2-3; 14 bases match TRBD2. CDR3 size: 21 residues. Germline V gene lookup returns CDR1 SGHNT and CDR2 YYREEE (reference sequence). The CDR3 loop is CASSFLGLIGTSGGGTDTPYF. The CDR3 nucleotides read TGTGCCAGCAGCTTCCTTGGTCTGATCGGGACTAGCGGGGGTGGAACAGATACGCCGTATTTT.

This clonotype has only a few counts. This chain links TRBV24-1 with TRBJ1-2, with D perhaps TRBD1 (5 bases). The CDR3 loop spans 14 amino acids. Germline V gene data show CDR1 as KGHDR and CDR2 as SFDVKD. V lost 4 bases to trimming and J lost 4 bases, with 12 bases between them. The CDR3 DNA reads as TGTGCCACCAGTGAGTCAGGGTTCCCCTATGGCTACACCTTC. This sequence encodes CATSESGFPYGYTF.

This chain connects TRBV7-3 to TRBJ2-1; 13 bases map to TRBD2. The CDR3 is 17 amino acids. CDR1 and CDR2 from the germline V gene are SGHTA and FQGTGA. V was pared by 5 bases and J by 4 bases, with 8 bases of the junction left unmatched. The CDR3 spells CASSPYGTSGTYNEQFF. The DNA of the CDR3 is TGTGCCAGCAGCCCCTACGGGACTAGCGGGACTTACAATGAGCAGTTCTTC. The full variable domain, in which reference TRBV7-3 and TRBJ2-1 provide the parts outside the CDR3, is GAGVSQTPSNKVTEKGKYVELRCDPISGHTALYWYRQSLGQGPEFLIYFQGTGAADDSGLPNDRFFAVRPEGSVSTLKIQRTERGDSAVYLCASSPYGTSGTYNEQFFGPGTRLTVL.

This clonotype was detected ten times or more. V is TRBV6-1 and J is TRBJ2-3, with 14 bases identical to TRBD2. This CDR3 has 14 amino acids. Germline CDR1 is MNHNS and CDR2 is SASEGT. With V trimmed by 1 base and J by 10 bases, 1 base remained unmatched. The DNA for the CDR3 is TGTGCCAGCAGTGAAGGGGGACTAGCGGGGGCGCAGTATTTT. It encodes CASSEGGLAGAQYF.

This clonotype showed up many times. J is TRBJ1-2 and V is TRBV6-6, with 9 bases that match TRBD1. This CDR3 is 14 amino acids long. Looked up from germline, CDR1 is MNHNY and CDR2 is SVGAGI (reference sequence). The trim removed 2 bases at V and 5 bases at J, leaving 3 bases unmatched. This chain's CDR3 is CASSYIGTGYGYTF. In DNA form, the CDR3 reads TGTGCCAGCAGTTACATCGGGACAGGGTATGGCTACACCTTC.

The sample holds many counts of this clonotype. This chain uses TRBV9 with TRBJ2-1, with D uncertain. Trimming stripped 3 bases from V and 2 bases from J, with 15 bases between. From germline, CDR1 is SGDLS and CDR2 YYNGEE. The CDR3 has 16 residues. CDR3 loop: CASSARTPGAYNEQFF. The CDR3 DNA reads as TGTGCCAGCAGCGCACGGACCCCCGGAGCCTACAATGAGCAGTTCTTC.

This clonotype has only a few counts. This clone may be a read error of a much larger clone one base away. The V and J genes are TRBV7-2 and TRBJ2-1; 9 nucleotides match TRBD2. With V trimmed by 4 bases and J by 7 bases, 11 bases remained unmatched. CDR1 and CDR2 from the germline V gene are SGHTA and FQGNSA. The CDR3 is made up of 16 amino acids. CDR3 sequence: CASSSEGRRGGNEQFF. The CDR3 nucleotides read TGTGCCAGCAGCTCCGAGGGACGGCGGGGGGGAAATGAGCAGTTCTTC.

Worth noting for this clonotype: A clone one base away is much larger, so this may be a read error. The chain carries TRBV5-1 and TRBJ2-1, with a weak D call TRBD1 (5 bases). Trimming cost V 4 bases and J 10 bases, with 12 bases left between them. This CDR3 contains 12 residues. Germline V CDR1 and CDR2: SGHRS, YFSETQ. The CDR3 sequence is CASSIDSNEQFF. CDR3 nucleotide sequence: TGCGCCAGCAGCATTGACAGCAACGAGCAGTTCTTC.

As concerns this clonotype: A much larger clone differs by one base, so this may be a read error. J is TRBJ2-5 and V is TRBV4-1; tentative D call: TRBD2 (6 bases). This CDR3 region has 13 residues. V was trimmed by 6 bases and J by 5 bases, leaving 13 bases between them. Germline values: CDR1 MGHRA, CDR2 YSYEKL. The CDR3 DNA is TGCGCCAGCAGGGTTGGCGGGGTGGAGACCCAGTACTTC. Encoded protein: CASRVGGVETQYF.

This clonotype was picked up a small number of times. The rearrangement links TRBV14 to TRBJ1-6; D possibly corresponds to TRBD1 (5 bases). The germline CDR1 and CDR2 sequences are SGHDN and FVKESK. V dropped 3 bases and J dropped 6 bases, with 12 bases sitting between them. CDR3 length equals 15 residues. CDR3 loop: CASSQGRLFNSPLHF. The DNA for the CDR3 is TGTGCCAGCAGCCAGGGACGACTCTTTAATTCACCCCTCCACTTT.

In the case of this clonotype: A single base separates this from a much larger clone, so it may be a read error. The gene calls are TRBV11-2 and TRBJ2-5, with D uncertain. Looked up from germline, CDR1 is SGHAT and CDR2 is FQNNGV. V was trimmed by 0 bases and J by 11 bases, leaving 13 bases between them. The CDR3 is made up of 13 amino acids. CDR3 bases: TGTGCCAGCAGCTTAGATTTTTCCTACGGGCAGTACTTC. This sequence encodes CASSLDFSYGQYF.

V gene TRBV29-1 combines with J gene TRBJ1-1; the D gene is possibly TRBD1 (5 bases). CDR1 is SQVTM and CDR2 is ANQGSEA in the germline V gene. Trimming pared 3 bases from V and 6 bases from J, leaving 11 bases between. This CDR3 region has 12 residues. CDR3: CSVERGPPEAFF. The DNA of the CDR3 is TGCAGCGTTGAGAGGGGACCCCCTGAAGCTTTCTTT.

J is TRBJ2-5 and V is TRBV21-1; the D call TRBD1 from the table was never checked on the DNA. TRBV21-1 has pseudogene status. The length of the CDR3 is 16 residues. The CDR3 reads CASSSRTRWDQETQYF. In nucleotides, the CDR3 is TGTGCCAGCAGCAGCAGGACACGTTGGGACCAAGAGACCCAGTACTTC.

This clonotype was picked up a small number of times. V usage is TRBV6-2 or TRBV6-3 and J usage is TRBJ1-6, with a weak D call TRBD1 (5 bases). Looked up from germline, CDR1 is MNHEY and CDR2 is SVGEGT. This CDR3 contains 14 residues. V was cut by 7 bases and J by 0 bases, with 7 bases left in between. The CDR3 loop is CASKDSSYNSPLHF. The DNA for the CDR3 is TGTGCCAGCAAAGACAGCTCCTATAATTCACCCCTCCACTTT.

This rearrangement joins TRBV15 to TRBJ2-3, with 11 bases fitting TRBD2. Germline loops: CDR1 LNHNV, CDR2 YYDKDF (reference sequence). Trimming at V came to 3 bases and at J to 0 bases, leaving 11 bases not matched to a gene. The CDR3 has 19 amino acids. CDR3 loop: CATSRGLAGGGASTDTQYF. The CDR3 DNA is TGTGCCACCAGCAGGGGTCTAGCGGGGGGCGGAGCTAGCACAGATACGCAGTATTTT.

This clonotype has a handful of counts. The chain joins TRBV3-1 to TRBJ2-7; TRBD2 matches at 11 bases. V lost 4 bases and J lost 11; bases outside the gene matches: 4. Germline CDR1 reads LGHDT; CDR2 reads YNNKEL (reference sequence). The CDR3 is 12 amino acids. The DNA for the CDR3 is TGTGCCAGCAGCCTAGCGGGGGGGCCGGAGTACTTC. It codes for CASSLAGGPEYF.

This clonotype was seen ten or more times. This chain joins TRBV7-9 and TRBJ2-7; 11 bases align to TRBD1. V lost 5 bases to trimming and J lost 5 bases; unmatched junction nucleotides: 5. Germline CDR1 reads SEHNR; CDR2 reads FQNEAQ (reference sequence). CDR3 length: 14 residues. The CDR3 DNA follows: TGTGCCAGCAGCCAGCAGGGACAGGGGGACGAGCAGTACTTC. Residues: CASSQQGQGDEQYF.

This clonotype was picked up many times. The chain employs TRBV20-1 and TRBJ2-1; possibly TRBD2 for D (5 bases). The germline gives CDR1 DFQATT, CDR2 SNEGSKA (reference sequence). The CDR3 is 16 amino acids. Trimming cost V 3 bases and J 4 bases, with 19 bases left between them. Here the CDR3 DNA reads TGCAGTGCTAGGTCGGCCACCGCCGAGGGATACAATGAGCAGTTCTTC. Translation: CSARSATAEGYNEQFF.

This clonotype was counted at least ten times. The chain links TRBV5-1 to TRBJ2-1; 10 nucleotides match TRBD2. Per germline, CDR1 SGHRS and CDR2 YFSETQ. This CDR3 has 14 residues. After removal of 1 base from V and 10 bases from J, the junction contained 5 bases not matched to a gene. CDR3: CASSLLAGAREQFF. The CDR3 DNA follows: TGCGCCAGCAGCTTGCTAGCGGGGGCGAGAGAGCAGTTCTTC.

The chain is built from TRBV6-1 and TRBJ1-4, with D uncertain. The germline V and J ends were trimmed by 7 bases and 4 bases, with 7 bases remaining between them. The germline V gene encodes CDR1 MNHNS and CDR2 SASEGT. This CDR3 contains 12 residues. The CDR3 nucleotides read TGTGCCAGCAACCGGATTAATGAAAAACTGTTTTTT. It is translated as CASNRINEKLFF.

The chain employs TRBV5-1 and TRBJ2-2; D is possibly TRBD2 (6 bases). This CDR3 comprises 15 residues. In germline, CDR1 is SGHRS, CDR2 YFSETQ. V was clipped by 7 bases and J by 5 bases, with 18 bases between them. The CDR3 is CASRGGAGKTGELFF. CDR3 nucleotide sequence: TGCGCCAGCCGAGGAGGGGCAGGGAAAACCGGGGAGCTGTTTTTT.

There are many counts of this clonotype. V usage is TRBV28 and J usage is TRBJ1-2; possibly TRBD1 for D (5 bases). The CDR3 has 14 amino acids. Per the germline V gene, CDR1 is MDHEN and CDR2 is SYDVKM. The V gene lost 5 bases and the J gene lost 4 bases, with 14 bases spanning the gap. The CDR3 DNA follows: TGTGCCAGCAGTCGGTGGGGGGGAGGCTATGGCTACACCTTC. Amino acid sequence: CASSRWGGGYGYTF.

This clonotype was counted only a few times. This chain links TRBV7-9 with TRBJ2-7; the D gene is possibly TRBD1 (5 bases). Trimming shortened V by 2 bases and J by 2 bases, and 13 bases separated the two germline ends. Per the germline V gene, CDR1 is SEHNR and CDR2 is FQNEAQ (reference sequence). CDR3 length equals 15 residues. For the CDR3, the DNA is TGTGCCAGCAGCTTACACACGACAGTTCCCTACGAGCAGTACTTC. It yields the protein CASSLHTTVPYEQYF.

This chain uses TRBV30 with TRBJ1-2; D perhaps matches TRBD1 (6 bases). CDR1 and CDR2 (germline): GTSNPN, SVGIG (reference sequence). CDR3 length equals 17 residues. Trimming took off 2 bases at V and 5 bases at J, with 24 bases between the two ends. CDR3 nucleotides: TGTGCCTGGAGTCCCCCGGCGCCAGACAGGCTGCTTTATGGCTACACCTTC. Its protein product is CAWSPPAPDRLLYGYTF.